This TCR beta chain was sequenced in a study of cytomegalovirus exposure and HLA in healthy donors. Healthy bone marrow donors made up the cohort. CDR1 and CDR2 (germline): SGDLS, YYNGEE. V was trimmed by 4 bases and J by 0 bases, leaving 11 bases between them. This CDR3 contains 15 residues. 60 Vbeta and 13 Jbeta primers were used in PCR. Some clones are missing from TCRdb's copy, which holds only in-frame ones; the method was immunoSEQ multiplex PCR. This sample has 85,000 to 130,000 clones, with 78% found just once. The clonotype comes from a woman in her thirties or forties in good health and CMV-seronegative. Source material: PBMCs. The V and J genes are TRBV9 and TRBJ1-5, with D possibly matching TRBD1 (5 bases). In DNA form, the CDR3 reads TGTGCCAGCAGCCTCCAGGGACTTAGCAATCAGCCCCAGCATTTT. Protein product: CASSLQGLSNQPQHF.